These 7 T cell receptor beta chains were all obtained from the same sample, sequenced in a study of T cell repertoires in aging, cancer and after chemotherapy (dated by TCRdb to about 2019). Sequencer: Illumina MiSeq. Multiplex touch-down PCR with a mixed TRB-A/B primer pool was used to amplify rearranged TRB sequences covering the V, D and J segments. The public reads were reanalyzed by TCRdb: fastp trimming at Q25, MiXCR alignment, in-frame beta chains only. Under each unique CDR3 protein, matching rows form one entry showing the most common genes and DNA. The sample table contains approximately 930 distinct CDR3 sequences; only one count was recorded for roughly 63% of them. Together, the top ten hold under 30% of the sample. Instead of sorted cells or RNA, genomic DNA extracted from peripheral blood served as the source for amplifying TCR beta rearrangements. Sequenced sample: blood. These receptors came from a human donor with a solid tumor.

The chain uses TRBV19 and TRBJ1-2; 9 nucleotides align to TRBD1. V trimming: 4 bases; J trimming: 7 bases; junction bases outside the gene matches: 13. This CDR3 spans 16 amino acids. CDR1 and CDR2 from the germline V gene are LNHDA and SQIVND (reference sequence). CDR3 sequence (DNA): TGTGCCAGTAGTACGAAAAACACAGGGGGCGCGGGTGGCTACACCTTC. Translating it yields CASSTKNTGGAGGYTF.

The chain joins TRBV6-6 to TRBJ1-2; 8 nucleotides match TRBD1. The CDR3 length is 14 residues. From germline, CDR1 is MNHNY and CDR2 SVGAGI (reference sequence). V lost 5 bases to trimming and J lost 4 bases; unmatched junction nucleotides: 6. CDR3 DNA: TGTGCCAGCAGTGATCAGGGGGCTGTCTATGGCTACACCTTC. Its protein product is CASSDQGAVYGYTF.

This clonotype was seen only a few times. The gene calls are TRBV19 and TRBJ1-2, with D unclear. The V gene's germline CDR1 is LNHDA and CDR2 SQIVND (reference sequence). This CDR3 is 15 amino acids long. V dropped 1 base and J dropped 2 bases, with 11 bases sitting between them. Here the CDR3 reads CASSIVTGANYGYTF. The CDR3 DNA follows: TGTGCCAGTAGTATAGTCACGGGAGCAAACTATGGCTACACCTTC. The full variable domain, completed using reference TRBV19 and TRBJ1-2, is DGGITQSPKYLFRKEGQNVTLSCEQNLNHDAMYWYRQDPGQGLRLIYYSQIVNDFQKGDIAEGYSVSREKKESFPLTVTSAQKNPTAFYLCASSIVTGANYGYTFGSGTRLTVV.

This clonotype has just one count. The chain joins TRBV5-6 to TRBJ2-3; 15 bases match TRBD2. J lost 0 bases, V lost 0 bases, and 2 bases had no gene match. CDR3 size: 18 residues. Germline CDR1 SGHDT, CDR2 YYEEEE. CDR3: CASSLGGLAGGSTDTQYF. CDR3 nucleotides: TGTGCCAGCAGCTTGGGGGGACTAGCGGGGGGAAGCACAGATACGCAGTATTTT. Combining the CDR3 with reference TRBV5-6 and TRBJ2-3 gives the whole variable domain DAGVTQSPTHLIKTRGQQVTLRCSPKSGHDTVSWYQQALGQGPQFIFQYYEEEERQRGNFPDRFSGHQFPNYSSELNVNALLLGDSALYLCASSLGGLAGGSTDTQYFGPGTRLTVL.

In DNA form, the CDR3 reads TGTGCCAGCAGTTACTCGGGGACAGGGGACACTGAAGCTTTCTTT. Protein sequence: CASSYSGTGDTEAFF. The gene calls are TRBV6-5 and TRBJ1-1; TRBD1 matches at 10 bases. The CDR3 runs 15 residues. J was trimmed by 3 bases and V by 0 bases; bases with no gene match: 1. Germline V gene lookup returns CDR1 MNHEY and CDR2 SVGAGI.

This clonotype has just a few counts. The chain recombines TRBV7-2 with TRBJ2-5; D is unclear. Germline values: CDR1 SGHTA, CDR2 FQGNSA. The germline V and J ends were trimmed by 1 base and 1 base, with 7 bases remaining between them. This CDR3 is built from 14 residues. The CDR3 DNA sequence: TGTGCCAGCAGCTTAGATCCGTCCCAAGAGACCCAGTACTTC. Its translation is CASSLDPSQETQYF.

The J gene is TRBJ2-5, the V gene TRBV29-1, with TRBD2 matching 8 bases. The CDR3 extends over 12 amino acids. The V segment lost 6 bases and the J segment 5 bases; nucleotides outside the gene matches: 5. CDR1 SQVTM and CDR2 ANQGSEA come from the germline V gene. The CDR3 is CSVGLVVETQYF. The DNA for the CDR3 is TGCAGCGTGGGACTAGTTGTTGAGACCCAGTACTTC.